At least ten counts were recorded for the clone carrying this T cell receptor beta chain. This record comes from a study of blood T cells in healthy people across ages. It was with a sample-barcoded 5' primer and a J-beta primer mix that a second PCR of roughly 7 to 12 cycles was run. MiXCR, run by TCRdb on the 5' RACE reads, gives a single entry per CDR3 protein. The sample yields 500,000 to 700,000 distinct CDR3 sequences, roughly 31% seen once. V was trimmed by 2 bases and J by 7 bases, leaving 6 bases between them. The CDR3 contains 13 residues. Germline loops: CDR1 MNHEY, CDR2 SVGAGI. This TCR was sampled from an elderly woman in good health. The material sequenced was blood. The J gene is TRBJ1-6, the V gene TRBV6-5; D is unclear. The CDR3 DNA reads as TGTGCCAGCAGTTACGGGAAAAATTCACCCCTCCACTTT. Translated, it gives CASSYGKNSPLHF.